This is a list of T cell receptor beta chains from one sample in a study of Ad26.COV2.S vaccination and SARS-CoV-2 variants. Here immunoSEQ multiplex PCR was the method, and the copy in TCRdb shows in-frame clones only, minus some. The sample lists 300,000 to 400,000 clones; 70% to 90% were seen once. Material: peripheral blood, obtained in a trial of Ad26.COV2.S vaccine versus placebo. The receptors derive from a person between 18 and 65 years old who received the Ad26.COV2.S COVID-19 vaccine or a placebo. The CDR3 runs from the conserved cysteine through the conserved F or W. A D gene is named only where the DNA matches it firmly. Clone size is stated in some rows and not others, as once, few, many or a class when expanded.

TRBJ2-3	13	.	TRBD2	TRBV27	CASWLSGVDTQYF	TGTGCCAGCTGGCTTAGCGGGGTAGATACGCAGTATTTT
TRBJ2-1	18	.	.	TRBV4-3	CASSQGSPSSFYYNEQFF	TGCGCCAGCAGCCAAGGCTCGCCTAGCTCCTTTTACTACAATGAGCAGTTCTTC
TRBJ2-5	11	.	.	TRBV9	CASSVVETQYF	TGTGCCAGCAGCGTAGTCGAGACCCAGTACTTC
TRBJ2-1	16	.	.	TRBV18	CASSLQGSWSYNEQFF	TGTGCCAGCTCATTACAGGGTTCCTGGTCCTACAATGAGCAGTTCTTC
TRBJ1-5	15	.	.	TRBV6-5	CASSRVMERNQPQHF	TGTGCCAGCAGTCGGGTGATGGAGAGAAATCAGCCCCAGCATTTT
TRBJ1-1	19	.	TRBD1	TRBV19	CANIRGEDRSLSTASEAFF	TGTGCCAATATACGTGGTGAGGACAGGAGCCTTTCTACGGCCTCTGAAGCTTTCTTT
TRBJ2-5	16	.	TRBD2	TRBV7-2	CASSKRLAGAQETQYF	TGTGCCAGCAGCAAGAGACTAGCGGGGGCCCAAGAGACCCAGTACTTC
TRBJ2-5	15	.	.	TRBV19	CASSMGQGPQETQYF	TGTGCCAGTAGTATGGGGCAGGGTCCCCAAGAGACCCAGTACTTC
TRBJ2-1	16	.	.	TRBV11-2	CASSPRGASSYNEQFF	TGTGCCAGCAGCCCCCGGGGCGCAAGCTCCTACAATGAGCAGTTCTTC
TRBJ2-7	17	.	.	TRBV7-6	CASSNRGGRASLGEQYF	TGTGCCAGCAGCAATCGAGGAGGAAGAGCCTCTCTGGGGGAGCAGTACTTC
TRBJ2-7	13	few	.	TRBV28	CASSPQSVGGQYF	TGTGCCAGCAGCCCCCAGTCGGTAGGGGGGCAGTACTTC
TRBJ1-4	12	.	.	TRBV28	CASSSITRKLFF	TGTGCCAGCAGTTCAATTACGCGGAAACTGTTTTTT
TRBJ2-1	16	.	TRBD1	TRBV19	CASSRSGTASYNEQFF	TGTGCCAGTAGTAGATCCGGGACAGCCTCCTACAATGAGCAGTTCTTC
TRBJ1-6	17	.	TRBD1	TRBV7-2	CASSLLSGGSYNSPLHF	TGTGCCAGCAGCTTACTGTCAGGGGGTTCCTATAATTCACCCCTCCACTTT
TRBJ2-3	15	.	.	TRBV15	CATSRVWTSTDTQYF	TGTGCCACCAGCAGAGTGTGGACTTCCACAGATACGCAGTATTTT
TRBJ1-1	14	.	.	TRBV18	CASSPFQSDTEAFF	TGTGCCAGCTCACCCTTCCAAAGTGACACTGAAGCTTTCTTT
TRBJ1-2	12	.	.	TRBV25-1	CASYRASYGYTF	TGTGCCAGCTACAGGGCATCCTATGGCTACACCTTC
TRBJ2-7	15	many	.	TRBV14	CASSSYRFGAHEQYF	TGTGCCAGCAGCTCTTATAGATTTGGGGCGCACGAGCAGTACTTC
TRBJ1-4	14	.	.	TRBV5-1	CASSLELTNEKLFF	TGCGCCAGCAGCTTGGAGCTCACTAATGAAAAACTGTTTTTT
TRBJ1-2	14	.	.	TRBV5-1	CASSLGRVGYGYTF	TGCGCCAGCAGCTTGGGCAGGGTGGGATATGGCTACACCTTC
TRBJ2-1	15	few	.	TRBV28	CASSLSGPSYNEQFF	TGTGCCAGCAGTTTATCAGGGCCGTCCTACAATGAGCAGTTCTTC
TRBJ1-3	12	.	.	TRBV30	CSGQGGGNTIYF	TGTTCGGGTCAGGGTGGTGGAAACACCATATATTTT
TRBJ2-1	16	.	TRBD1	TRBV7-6	CASSLLAGTVYNEQFF	TGTGCCAGCAGCTTACTTGCCGGGACAGTTTACAATGAGCAGTTCTTC
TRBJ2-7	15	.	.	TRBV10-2	CASSEPGKSSYEQYF	TGCGCCAGCAGTGAGCCAGGGAAGAGCTCCTACGAGCAGTACTTC
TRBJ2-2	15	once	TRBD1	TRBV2	CASSALDRATGELFF	TGTGCCAGCAGCGCCCTAGACAGGGCCACCGGGGAGCTGTTTTTT
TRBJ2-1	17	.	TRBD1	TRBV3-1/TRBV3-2	CASSFRQGFMTKNEQFF	TGTGCCAGCAGCTTTCGACAGGGTTTCATGACCAAGAATGAGCAGTTCTTC
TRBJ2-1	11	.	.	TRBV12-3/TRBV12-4	CASRGLIEQFF	TGTGCCAGCAGAGGACTAATTGAGCAGTTCTTC
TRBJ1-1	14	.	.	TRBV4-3	CASSLEGVGTEAFF	TGCGCCAGCAGCCTTGAAGGGGTAGGGACTGAAGCTTTCTTT
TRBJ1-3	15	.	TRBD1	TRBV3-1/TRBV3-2	CASSPGTGPGNTIYF	TGTGCCAGCAGCCCAGGGACAGGGCCAGGAAACACCATATATTTT
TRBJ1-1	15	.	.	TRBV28	CASSSDFGMNTEAFF	TGTGCCAGCAGTTCAGACTTCGGCATGAACACTGAAGCTTTCTTT
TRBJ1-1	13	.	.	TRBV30	CAWSISVPTEAFF	TGTGCCTGGAGTATTTCAGTGCCCACTGAAGCTTTCTTT
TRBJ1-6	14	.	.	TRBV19	CASSIGQQYSPLHF	TGTGCCAGTAGTATTGGCCAGCAGTATTCACCCCTCCACTTT
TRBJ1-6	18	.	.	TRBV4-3	CASSQDWRRGSYNSPLHF	TGCGCCAGCAGCCAAGATTGGCGCCGGGGCTCCTATAATTCACCCCTCCACTTT
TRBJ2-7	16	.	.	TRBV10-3	CAISEVASGRTYEQYF	TGTGCCATCAGTGAGGTCGCTTCGGGTAGGACCTACGAGCAGTACTTC